One and the same sample provided the 2 T cell receptor beta chains below, sequenced in a study of OX40 agonist ivuxolimab in advanced cancers. Profiled with immunoSEQ multiplex PCR; TCRdb holds only in-frame clones, not every one. The sample contains more than 50,000 clones, 80% to 90% of which appear only once. Here the sequenced sample was CD4+ or CD8+ T cells sorted from blood, taken in a trial of the OX40 agonist ivuxolimab. These receptors originate from an adult with an advanced solid tumor such as melanoma, head and neck, liver or kidney cancer.

The chain couples TRBV4-1 to TRBJ1-5; D remains unclear. CDR3 length equals 15 residues. The ends were cut back, 0 bases at V and 5 bases at J, with 11 bases in the middle. Germline V gene data show CDR1 as MGHRA and CDR2 as YSYEKL. Written as DNA, the CDR3 is TGCGCCAGCAGCCAAGACCCTGGACTCTATCAGCCCCAGCATTTT. This translates into CASSQDPGLYQPQHF.

The chain couples TRBV6-5 to TRBJ1-1, with 8 bases aligning to TRBD1. The CDR3 has 14 amino acids. The J segment lost 1 base and the V segment lost 6 bases, leaving 4 bases of the junction unmatched. Germline V lookup: CDR1 MNHEY, CDR2 SVGAGI. DNA of the CDR3: TGTGCCAGCAGGGACAGGGTGGCGAACACTGAAGCTTTCTTT. This sequence encodes CASRDRVANTEAFF.